A selection of T cell receptor beta chains follows, all from one sample in a study of blood T cells in healthy people across ages. TCRdb called the 5' RACE reads again in MiXCR, with one record for every CDR3 protein. The profile shows about 1.6 million distinct CDR3 sequences, about 35% of them singletons. The specimen sequenced was blood. The receptor source for this set is a woman between 25 and 40 years old in good health. CDR3s include the opening cysteine and the closing phenylalanine or tryptophan. D genes are given only for firm matches. Size is omitted from some rows. Given values are once, few, many or a class for expanded clones.

V	size	J	D	DNA	CDR3
TRBV3-1	.	TRBJ2-3	.	TGTGCCAGCAGCCGACGGGCGTGGGATACGCAGTATTTT	CASSRRAWDTQYF
TRBV7-2	.	TRBJ2-5	.	TGTGCCAGCAGCTTACAAGGGACGCCCAAAAAGACCCAGTACTTC	CASSLQGTPKKTQYF
TRBV29-1	.	TRBJ2-3	.	TGCAGCGTTGATGAGGGGGGGACAGATACGCAGTATTTT	CSVDEGGTDTQYF
TRBV5-1	few	TRBJ2-1	TRBD1	TGCGCCAGCAGCTTGCAAATCGGACAGGGCTGGAATGAGCAGTTCTTC	CASSLQIGQGWNEQFF
TRBV7-9	few	TRBJ2-7	.	TGTGCCAGCAGCCCAAGGGTGGGGAGCACCTACGAGCAGTACTTC	CASSPRVGSTYEQYF
TRBV7-9	few	TRBJ2-1	.	TGTGCCAGCAGTTTAGCCCTTCGGGTGAGAGACAATGAGCAGTTCTTC	CASSLALRVRDNEQFF
TRBV10-3	few	TRBJ1-6	TRBD1	TGTGCCATCAGGCAGGGGGAAAGCTCCTATAATTCACCCCTCCACTTT	CAIRQGESSYNSPLHF
TRBV4-1	many	TRBJ2-4	TRBD2	TGCGCCAGCAGCCAAGCTCTAGCGGGAGAGGTATACATTCAGTACTTC	CASSQALAGEVYIQYF
TRBV4-2	few	TRBJ1-5	.	TGTGCTAGCAGCCCGTCGGGGGGGCTCCATCAGCCCCAGCATTTT	CASSPSGGLHQPQHF
TRBV20-1	.	TRBJ1-1	.	TGCAGTGCTATTGAGACTGAAGTTTTCTTT	CSAIETEVFF
TRBV14	few	TRBJ2-1	.	TGTGCCAGCAGCCAACTAGCTGTCGGGCAGTTCTTC	CASSQLAVGQFF
TRBV7-9	few	TRBJ1-6	.	TGTGCCAGCAGCTTAGCGAGAGGCAGGTCGGGTTCACCCCTCCACTTT	CASSLARGRSGSPLHF
TRBV5-1	.	TRBJ2-7	TRBD2	TGCGCCAGCAGCTTCGACTTTGGACTAGCGGGAGGACTCACCTCCTACGAGCAGTACTTC	CASSFDFGLAGGLTSYEQYF
TRBV7-9	.	TRBJ2-2	TRBD1	TGTGCCAGCAGCCTACAGGGGGCGCACGGGGAGCTGTTTTTT	CASSLQGAHGELFF
TRBV11-2	.	TRBJ2-3	.	TGTGCCAGCAGGTTTGGGGCGGGGGCCGTCACAGATACGCAGTATTTT	CASRFGAGAVTDTQYF
TRBV25-1	.	TRBJ2-7	.	TGTGCCAGCAGTGAATTCGGGGGAACCGAGCAGTACTTC	CASSEFGGTEQYF
TRBV10-3	.	TRBJ2-7	.	TGTGCCATTCAGGGAACAGGGAAGGCCTCCTACGAGCAGTACTTC	CAIQGTGKASYEQYF
TRBV9	.	TRBJ2-7	TRBD2	TGTGCCAGCAGCCCCCAGGGACTAGCGGGAGTCAACGAGCAGTACTTC	CASSPQGLAGVNEQYF
TRBV3-1	.	TRBJ2-3	TRBD2	TGTGCCAGCAGCCAAGATGGCGTCAGACTAGCGGGGGAGACGCCAGGGGATACGCAGTATTTT	CASSQDGVRLAGETPGDTQYF
TRBV5-1	.	TRBJ2-5	.	TGCGCCAGCAGCTTGCAGAGATTGGATTTGGAGACCCAGTACTTC	CASSLQRLDLETQYF
TRBV27	.	TRBJ2-7	.	TGTGCCAGCAGTTCCACAGGGGCGGGAGGCCACGAGCAGTACTTC	CASSSTGAGGHEQYF
TRBV15	many	TRBJ2-1	.	TGTGCCACCAGCAGAGATCGGCCGGTCTCCTACAATGAGCAGTTCTTC	CATSRDRPVSYNEQFF
TRBV2	few	TRBJ2-7	TRBD2	TGTGCCAGCAGCCTCAGCGGGAGCAGTACTTACGAGCAGTACTTC	CASSLSGSSTYEQYF
TRBV20-1	.	TRBJ2-3	TRBD2	TGCAGTGCCCCCCCCCCGCGGGAGGGGACAGATACGCAGTATTTT	CSAPPPREGTDTQYF
TRBV2	.	TRBJ2-1	.	TGTGCCAGCAGTGCCTTAAGCGGGTCGATCAACAATGAGCAGTTCTTC	CASSALSGSINNEQFF
TRBV19	.	TRBJ2-6	.	TGTGCCAGTAGTATATTGGCAGGTGCCAGCTCTGGGGCCAACGTCCGGACTTTC	CASSILAGASSGANVRTF
TRBV6-5	.	TRBJ2-7	.	TGTGCCAGCATGTGGGGGCCAGGCTACGAGCAGTACTTC	CASMWGPGYEQYF
TRBV7-3	.	TRBJ2-1	TRBD2	TGTGCCAGCAGCTTAGCGGGGCGGGAGTTCGATGAGCAGTTCTTC	CASSLAGREFDEQFF
TRBV28	.	TRBJ2-1	.	TGTGCCAGCAGTTTTCACCTAACGGTAACCTACAATGAGCAGTTCTTC	CASSFHLTVTYNEQFF
TRBV20-1	.	TRBJ2-3	TRBD2	TGCAGTGCTACACATGGGCTAGCGGGGGTGGATACGCAGTATTTT	CSATHGLAGVDTQYF
TRBV7-9	.	TRBJ2-1	TRBD2	TGTGCCAGCAGCTCCACGGGACTAGCGGGTGTGAATGGGCAGTTCTTC	CASSSTGLAGVNGQFF
TRBV7-2	few	TRBJ2-7	.	TGTGCCAGCAGCTTATTCGGGACGGAAGAAGGCGAGCAGTACTTC	CASSLFGTEEGEQYF
TRBV9	.	TRBJ1-3	.	TGTGCCAGCAGCGTAGACGGGGCCCTCGGGAACACCATATATTTT	CASSVDGALGNTIYF
TRBV20-1	.	TRBJ2-3	.	TGCAGTACTAGAGATGGTACCGTAGCAACGGATACGCAGTATTTT	CSTRDGTVATDTQYF
TRBV10-3	many	TRBJ1-2	.	TGTGCCATCAGTGATGGATCCGGAGTCTATGGCTACACCTTC	CAISDGSGVYGYTF
TRBV12-3/TRBV12-4	.	TRBJ2-1	TRBD2	TGTGCCAGCAGTATGCAGACTAGCGGCTCCTACAATGAGCAGTTCTTC	CASSMQTSGSYNEQFF
TRBV20-1	few	TRBJ1-5	.	TGCAGTGCTAGAGTGGCACTCTATAGCAATCAGCCCCAGCATTTT	CSARVALYSNQPQHF
TRBV4-1	many	TRBJ2-7	.	TGCGCCAGCAGCCTACTCCGGGACTTCTCCTACGAGCAGTACTTC	CASSLLRDFSYEQYF
TRBV28	.	TRBJ2-1	.	TGTGCCGCGGGAAGGGCCACTGAGCAGTTCTTC	CAAGRATEQFF
TRBV27	.	TRBJ1-1	.	TGTGCCAGCAGTTTAACAGGGACTCACACTGAAGCTTTCTTT	CASSLTGTHTEAFF
TRBV27	.	TRBJ2-7	TRBD1	TGTGCCAGCAGTTCCGACAGGGGGTTTATCTCCTACGAGCAGTACTTC	CASSSDRGFISYEQYF
TRBV20-1	once	TRBJ1-1	.	TGCAGTGCTGCGGACGGTTCCCTGGGAATGAACACTGAAGCTTTCTTT	CSAADGSLGMNTEAFF
TRBV4-1	few	TRBJ1-4	TRBD1	TGCGCCAGCAGCCAAGATCAAGGGACAGGGGGTGAAAAACTGTTTTTT	CASSQDQGTGGEKLFF
TRBV4-1	.	TRBJ2-3	TRBD1	TGCGCCAGCAGCCAAGCGAGTCGTGCAGGGGGCTCATCAGATACGCAGTATTTT	CASSQASRAGGSSDTQYF
TRBV12-3/TRBV12-4	.	TRBJ1-2	TRBD1	TGTGCCAGCAGTTTCCAGGGGGCAGGAGATGGCTACACCTTC	CASSFQGAGDGYTF
TRBV7-3	.	TRBJ1-1	.	TGTGCCAGTCGGCAGACAGCGAACACTGAAGCTTTCTTT	CASRQTANTEAFF
TRBV30	.	TRBJ1-1	.	TGTGCCCGCGGGGGGGGCAGATACGGGGGCACTGAAGCTTTCTTT	CARGGGRYGGTEAFF
TRBV20-1	few	TRBJ2-2	TRBD2	TGCAGTGCTAGGACTAGCGGGGGAACCGGGGAGCTGTTTTTT	CSARTSGGTGELFF
TRBV6-5	.	TRBJ2-4	TRBD1	TGTGCCAGCAGTCCCAACAGGGGGCTGGGAGGCATTCAGTACTTC	CASSPNRGLGGIQYF
TRBV19	few	TRBJ1-1	TRBD1	TGTGCCAGTACCTTCTTACCAGGGGGCACTGAAGCTTTCTTT	CASTFLPGGTEAFF
TRBV9	once	TRBJ2-3	.	TGCGCCAGCAGCGTCGAGGGCCTAGCGACCCTGCGTACAGATACGCAGTATTTT	CASSVEGLATLRTDTQYF
TRBV9	.	TRBJ2-7	.	TGTGCCAGCAGCGTAGTTCCCGGCGGTTACGAGCAGTACTTC	CASSVVPGGYEQYF
TRBV20-1	.	TRBJ2-1	TRBD2	TGCAGTGCTAGTCGTCTAGCGGGGGATAACAATGAGCAGTTCTTC	CSASRLAGDNNEQFF
TRBV4-1	.	TRBJ2-3	TRBD2	TGCGCCAGCAGCCCGGGGGGACTAGCGGCCCCAAACACAGATACGCAGTATTTT	CASSPGGLAAPNTDTQYF
TRBV11-2	.	TRBJ2-7	.	TGTGCCAGCAGCTTAACGGACTCGGGCTCTAGGGGCCACGAGCAGTACTTC	CASSLTDSGSRGHEQYF